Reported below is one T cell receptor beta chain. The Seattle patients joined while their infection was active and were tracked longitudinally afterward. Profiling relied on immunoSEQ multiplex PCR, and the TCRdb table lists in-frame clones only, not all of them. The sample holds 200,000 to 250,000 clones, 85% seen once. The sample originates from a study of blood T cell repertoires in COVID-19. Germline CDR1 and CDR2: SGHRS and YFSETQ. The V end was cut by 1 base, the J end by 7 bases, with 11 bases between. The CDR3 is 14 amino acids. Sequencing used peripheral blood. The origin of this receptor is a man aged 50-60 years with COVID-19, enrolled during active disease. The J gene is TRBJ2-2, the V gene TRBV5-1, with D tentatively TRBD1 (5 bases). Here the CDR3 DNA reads TGCGCCAGCAGCTTGATAGGGGCTTTCGGGGAGCTGTTTTTT. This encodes CASSLIGAFGELFF.